The 16 T cell receptor beta chains presented below share a single source sample, sequenced in a study of OX40 agonist ivuxolimab in advanced cancers. Assay: immunoSEQ multiplex PCR; the TCRdb copy retains only in-frame clones and omits some. The sample carries approximately 60,000 clones, nearly 90% recorded once. Sequencing used CD4+ or CD8+ T cells sorted from blood, obtained in a trial of the OX40 agonist ivuxolimab. These receptors were obtained from an adult with an advanced solid tumor such as melanoma, head and neck, liver or kidney cancer.

The gene calls are TRBV7-9 and TRBJ2-5; D gene ambiguous. V was shortened by 5 bases and J by 2 bases, with 3 bases between the two germline ends. This CDR3 spans 11 amino acids. Germline CDR1 is SEHNR and CDR2 is FQNEAQ (reference sequence). The CDR3: CASSGQETQYF. In nucleotides, the CDR3 is TGTGCCAGCAGCGGGCAAGAGACCCAGTACTTC. The full variable domain, rest sourced from reference TRBV7-9 and TRBJ2-5, is DTGVSQNPRHKITKRGQNVTFRCDPISEHNRLYWYRQTLGQGPEFLTYFQNEAQLEKSRLLSDRFSAERPKGSFSTLEIQRTEQGDSAMYLCASSGQETQYFGPGTRLLVL.

This clone was detected only once. The J gene is TRBJ2-1, the V gene TRBV6-5; 10 nucleotides align to TRBD2. With 5 bases clipped from V and 2 bases from J, the junction kept 3 bases outside the gene matches. The CDR3 runs 15 residues. Germline CDR1 MNHEY, CDR2 SVGAGI. CDR3 nucleotides: TGTGCCAGCAGTGCCCTAGCGGGGGCCTACAATGAGCAGTTCTTC. Translating gives CASSALAGAYNEQFF.

The chain recombines TRBV9 with TRBJ2-1, with D perhaps assigned TRBD1 or TRBD2 (6 bases each). The V end lost 4 bases, the J end lost 8 bases, and 22 bases lay between the germline ends. This CDR3 comprises 16 residues. Germline lookup yields CDR1 SGDLS and CDR2 YYNGEE. The CDR3 region has the DNA TGTGCCAGCAGCATCTCCGAGGGGGGACATAACTATGAGCAGTTCTTC. Translated, it gives CASSISEGGHNYEQFF.

The rearrangement uses TRBV30 and TRBJ1-1; 9 nucleotides align to TRBD1. Germline CDR1 GTSNPN, CDR2 SVGIG (reference sequence). This CDR3 contains 15 residues. V lost 3 bases, J lost 3 bases, and 8 bases stayed unmatched. Here the CDR3 DNA reads TGTGCCTGGAGAGGAAACAGGGGGCTGTACACTGAAGCTTTCTTT. Protein: CAWRGNRGLYTEAFF.

The chain links TRBV27 to TRBJ1-6; a weak D match, TRBD1 (6 bases). CDR3 length: 14 amino acids. Germline V gene lookup returns CDR1 MNHEY and CDR2 SMNVEV (reference sequence). V gave up 9 bases and J gave up 0 bases, with 9 bases separating them. CDR3 bases: TGTGCCAGTACAGGGAGCTCCTATAATTCACCCCTCCACTTT. Protein product: CASTGSSYNSPLHF.

V is TRBV15 and J is TRBJ1-5; D gene ambiguous. Germline loops: CDR1 LNHNV, CDR2 YYDKDF (reference sequence). The CDR3 runs 15 residues. V was clipped by 1 base and J by 2 bases, with 9 bases between them. The CDR3 sequence: CATSRVREGNQPQHF. CDR3 DNA sequence: TGTGCCACCAGCAGAGTTAGGGAGGGCAATCAGCCCCAGCATTTT. Drawing the rest from reference TRBV15 and TRBJ1-5, the complete variable domain is DAMVIQNPRYQVTQFGKPVTLSCSQTLNHNVMYWYQQKSSQAPKLLFHYYDKDFNNEADTPDNFQSRRPNTSFCFLDIRSPGLGDTAMYLCATSRVREGNQPQHFGDGTRLSIL.

This chain's CDR3 is CASSPGSTDYNEQFF. The CDR3 region has the DNA TGCGCCAGCAGCCCCGGGTCTACGGACTACAATGAGCAGTTCTTC. The chain joins TRBV10-1 to TRBJ2-1; D is unclear. CDR3 size: 15 residues. Germline CDR1 is WNHNN and CDR2 is SYGVQD (reference sequence). Trimming shortened V by 6 bases and J by 3 bases, and 15 bases separated the two germline ends.

This rearrangement joins TRBV28 to TRBJ2-1; TRBD1 aligns across 11 bases. The CDR3 contains 14 residues. The junction had 1 base not matched to a gene; V was cut back by 3 bases and J by 6 bases. Germline values: CDR1 MDHEN, CDR2 SYDVKM. CDR3 DNA sequence: TGTGCCAGCAGTTTCGGGACAGGGGGCAATGAGCAGTTCTTC. The encoded protein is CASSFGTGGNEQFF.

The J gene is TRBJ1-2, the V gene TRBV29-1, with a possible D match to TRBD1 (6 bases). With 4 bases removed from V and 1 base from J, the gap between germline ends came to 10 bases. CDR3 size: 13 residues. The germline gives CDR1 SQVTM, CDR2 ANQGSEA. CDR3 coding DNA: TGCAGCGTTGCGGGGGCCTTTAACTATGGCTACACCTTC. This encodes CSVAGAFNYGYTF.

V gene TRBV4-1 combines with J gene TRBJ1-3; D possibly corresponds to TRBD1 (5 bases). V was clipped by 1 base and J by 4 bases, with 20 bases between them. From germline, CDR1 is MGHRA and CDR2 YSYEKL. The CDR3 has 18 amino acids. CDR3 DNA sequence: TGCGCCAGCAGCCAAGGAGGGGTGTTAGGTACGGCCGGAAACACCATATATTTT. Translation: CASSQGGVLGTAGNTIYF.

The chain recombines TRBV19 with TRBJ1-1; no firm D call. The length of the CDR3 is 13 residues. Trimming shortened V by 6 bases and J by 1 base, and 9 bases separated the two germline ends. CDR1 and CDR2 (germline): LNHDA, SQIVND (reference sequence). The CDR3 reads CASRWGGNTEAFF. The CDR3 DNA is TGTGCCAGTAGGTGGGGAGGGAACACTGAAGCTTTCTTT.

The chain combines TRBV7-6 with TRBJ2-7; D is unclear. Germline V gene sequence: CDR1 SGHVS, CDR2 FNYEAQ. This CDR3 contains 14 residues. Trimming took off 4 bases at V and 4 bases at J, with 14 bases between the two ends. The CDR3 spells CASSSRASGYEQYF. The CDR3 DNA reads TGTGCCAGCAGCTCCCGGGCGAGTGGGTACGAGCAGTACTTC.

The rearrangement uses TRBV11-2 and TRBJ1-1, with D perhaps TRBD1 (6 bases). With 3 bases removed from V and 0 bases from J, the gap between germline ends came to 14 bases. This CDR3 has 16 residues. CDR1 is SGHAT, CDR2 FQNNGV, per germline. The DNA of the CDR3 is TGTGCCAGCAGCTTGACCATGGGGGCCATGAACACTGAAGCTTTCTTT. It specifies CASSLTMGAMNTEAFF. The complete variable domain, with remaining parts taken from reference TRBV11-2 and TRBJ1-1, reads EAGVAQSPRYKIIEKRQSVAFWCNPISGHATLYWYQQILGQGPKLLIQFQNNGVVDDSQLPKDRFSAERLKGVDSTLKIQPAKLEDSAVYLCASSLTMGAMNTEAFFGQGTRLTVV.

The chain employs TRBV5-5 and TRBJ1-1; D not certain. The CDR3 runs 13 residues. The V end was cut by 1 base, the J end by 5 bases, with 9 bases between. CDR1 SGHKS and CDR2 YYEKEE come from the germline V gene (reference sequence). The CDR3 spells CASSLYLGTEAFF. For the CDR3, the DNA is TGTGCCAGCAGCTTGTATCTGGGGACTGAAGCTTTCTTT.

CDR3 DNA sequence: TGTGCCAGCAGTTACGTCGGACCCCAGGACGAGCAGTACTTC. Residues: CASSYVGPQDEQYF. V usage is TRBV6-9 and J usage is TRBJ2-7, with unresolved D. The germline V gene has CDR1 MNHGY and CDR2 SVAAGI. V shed 3 bases and J shed 5 bases, with 14 bases lying between them. CDR3 length equals 14 residues.

The chain joins TRBV7-8 to TRBJ1-3, with D unclear. CDR1 is SGHVS, CDR2 FQNEAQ, per germline. V lost 1 base, J lost 2 bases, and 15 bases lay in between. This CDR3 has 17 amino acids. The DNA of the CDR3 is TGTGCCAGCAGCTTAGACGCACCGGCTTTGCCTGGAAACACCATATATTTT. Translation gives CASSLDAPALPGNTIYF.